This entry lists 30 T cell receptor beta chains sequenced from one sample in a study of T cells in Graves' hyperthyroidism and ophthalmopathy. Amplification of TCR beta CDR3 regions was performed using RNA transcripts as template. In the first-round RT-PCR of the TCR CDR3, the HTBI primer set was used. TCRdb re-analysed the multiplex PCR reads in MiXCR, keeping a single row per CDR3 protein. In the table there are under 300,000 distinct CDR3 sequences, 13% of which are singletons. Material: blood. The receptors stem from a woman between 25 and 40 years old with Graves' hyperthyroidism that later progressed to Graves' ophthalmopathy.

The chain employs TRBV7-9 and TRBJ1-4, with 7 bases identical to TRBD1. V lost 5 bases and J lost 3; bases outside the gene matches: 6. This CDR3 is built from 15 residues. The V gene's germline CDR1 is SEHNR and CDR2 FQNEAQ (reference sequence). CDR3 DNA: TGTGCCAGCAGCCTCCGACAGGGTTCTAATGAAAAACTGTTTTTT. This gives the protein CASSLRQGSNEKLFF.

This clonotype appeared a few times. This sequence joins TRBV28 and TRBJ2-7, with D perhaps TRBD2 (5 bases). The CDR3 spans 14 residues. Trimming took off 6 bases at V and 3 bases at J, with 15 bases between the two ends. Germline CDR1 is MDHEN and CDR2 is SYDVKM. The CDR3 nucleotides are TGTGCCAGCAGCACTCCCGAGGGCCTCTACGAGCAGTACTTC. It translates to CASSTPEGLYEQYF.

This chain uses TRBV6-5 with TRBJ1-1; TRBD1 agrees at 7 bases. Germline-derived CDR1 and CDR2 are MNHEY and SVGAGI. The CDR3 has 14 residues. V gave up 7 bases and J gave up 1 base; unmatched junction bases: 6. For the CDR3, the DNA is TGTGCCAGCAATTCTAGGACAGGGAACACTGAAGCTTTCTTT. Its protein product is CASNSRTGNTEAFF.

This clonotype has at least ten counts. The J gene is TRBJ2-5, the V gene TRBV29-1, with TRBD1 matching 7 bases. CDR3 length equals 14 residues. Trimming cost V 6 bases and J 5 bases; bases outside gene matches: 12. Per germline, CDR1 SQVTM and CDR2 ANQGSEA. The CDR3 region has the DNA TGCAGCGTCCGGGACAGAGGGGTTACGGAGACCCAGTACTTC. It specifies CSVRDRGVTETQYF. Supplemented by reference TRBV29-1 and TRBJ2-5, the full variable domain reads SAVISQKPSRDICQRGTSLTIQCQVDSQVTMMFWYRQQPGQSLTLIATANQGSEATYESGFVIDKFPISRPNLTFSTLTVSNMSPEDSSIYLCSVRDRGVTETQYFGPGTRLLVL.

This clonotype was seen at least ten times. The V and J genes are TRBV5-4 and TRBJ2-5; D gene unclear. V was clipped by 0 bases and J by 7 bases, with 4 bases between them. Germline V gene sequence: CDR1 SGHNT, CDR2 YYREEE (reference sequence). The CDR3 has 11 amino acids. The CDR3 DNA is TGTGCCAGCAGCTTGGGGGTGACCCAGTACTTC. Translation: CASSLGVTQYF.

The rearrangement uses TRBV20-1 and TRBJ2-4; the D gene is possibly TRBD1 (5 bases). V dropped 2 bases and J dropped 0 bases, with 11 bases sitting between them. Germline V gives CDR1 DFQATT, CDR2 SNEGSKA (reference sequence). The CDR3 contains 15 residues. The CDR3: CSARHQGLAKNIQYF. The CDR3 bases are TGCAGTGCTAGACATCAGGGATTAGCCAAAAACATTCAGTACTTC.

This clonotype was seen at least ten times. The chain recombines TRBV7-2 with TRBJ2-1; the match to TRBD2 covers 12 bases. V was clipped by 6 bases and J by 2 bases; unmatched bases: 8. The CDR3 is 17 amino acids. CDR1 and CDR2 from the germline V gene are SGHTA and FQGNSA. CDR3 nucleotide sequence: TGTGCCAGCAGTTGGACTAGCGGGAATTCCCCCTACAATGAGCAGTTCTTC. It translates to CASSWTSGNSPYNEQFF.

This clonotype has ten or more counts. This chain links TRBV18 with TRBJ2-7; perhaps TRBD2 as D (5 bases). Per the germline V gene, CDR1 is KGHSH and CDR2 is LQKENI. CDR3 length equals 13 residues. CDR3 loop: CATTPGKNYEQYF. Here the CDR3 DNA reads TGTGCAACGACCCCGGGGAAAAACTACGAGCAGTACTTC.

The sample holds many counts of this clonotype. The chain has TRBV20-1 and TRBJ2-3, with 8 bases aligning to TRBD2. This CDR3 is built from 15 residues. J was trimmed by 0 bases and V by 7 bases; bases with no gene match: 9. CDR1 is DFQATT and CDR2 is SNEGSKA in the germline V gene (reference sequence). This CDR3 reads CSVSPIAGSTDTQYF. CDR3 nucleotides: TGCAGTGTCAGCCCTATAGCGGGAAGCACAGATACGCAGTATTTT.

The chain employs TRBV6-1 and TRBJ1-4, with a weak D call TRBD1 (5 bases). The V and J ends lost 5 bases and 7 bases respectively, with 17 bases between them. Looked up from germline, CDR1 is MNHNS and CDR2 is SASEGT. CDR3 size: 15 residues. CDR3 DNA sequence: TGTGCCAGCAGTTCCTTTCAGGGAAGCGGTGAAAAACTGTTTTTT. This gives the protein CASSSFQGSGEKLFF.

In its sample, this clonotype was seen many times. Here the CDR3 DNA reads TGTGCCAGCAGCGCCCGTAGCGGGATCGGGGCGAATACGCAGTATTTT. This sequence encodes CASSARSGIGANTQYF. The chain carries TRBV7-2 and TRBJ2-3, with 8 bases matching TRBD2. The V segment lost 5 bases and the J segment 7 bases; nucleotides outside the gene matches: 14. Germline-derived CDR1 and CDR2 are SGHTA and FQGNSA. The CDR3 is made up of 16 amino acids.

This clonotype was seen ten or more times. The rearrangement links TRBV20-1 to TRBJ2-1, with 14 bases aligning to TRBD2. Unmatched junction bases numbered 5, after V lost 6 bases and J lost 7 bases. Germline V gene lookup returns CDR1 DFQATT and CDR2 SNEGSKA (reference sequence). The CDR3 length is 14 residues. CDR3 sequence reads: CSARLAGGRNEQFF. The CDR3 region has the DNA TGCAGTGCAAGACTAGCGGGAGGGCGAAATGAGCAGTTCTTC.

A remark on this clonotype: Possible read error: a much larger clone is one base away. The chain couples TRBV12-3 or TRBV12-4 to TRBJ2-3; D ambiguous. CDR3 length: 14 residues. For the CDR3, the DNA is TGTGCCAGCAGTTTGAGCAGTATCTCAGATGCGCAGTATTTT. It yields the protein CASSLSSISDAQYF.

This clonotype was recorded many times. The V call is TRBV7-9, the J call TRBJ2-5; no firm D call. Deletions cut 4 bases from V and 0 bases from J, with 9 bases between. CDR1 and CDR2 (germline): SEHNR, FQNEAQ (reference sequence). The CDR3 runs to 14 residues. The CDR3 sequence is CASSSSEYQETQYF. CDR3 DNA sequence: TGTGCCAGCAGCTCCAGCGAGTACCAAGAGACCCAGTACTTC. The full variable domain, with the rest looked up from reference TRBV7-9 and TRBJ2-5, is DTGVSQNPRHKITKRGQNVTFRCDPISEHNRLYWYRQTLGQGPEFLTYFQNEAQLEKSRLLSDRFSAERPKGSFSTLEIQRTEQGDSAMYLCASSSSEYQETQYFGPGTRLLVL.

This clonotype was counted many times. The rearrangement joins TRBV18 to TRBJ1-1; 8 positions agree with TRBD1. This CDR3 spans 16 amino acids. Germline V gene lookup returns CDR1 KGHSH and CDR2 LQKENI. The V and J ends lost 2 bases and 6 bases, in that order; junction bases with no gene match: 11. The CDR3 DNA sequence: TGTGCCAGCTCACCATCAGAGGACAGGGCCGAGGCTGAAGCTTTCTTT. It yields the protein CASSPSEDRAEAEAFF.

This clonotype was observed at least ten times. This chain connects TRBV20-1 to TRBJ2-3, with TRBD1 as a possible D gene (6 bases). Germline loops: CDR1 DFQATT, CDR2 SNEGSKA (reference sequence). V gave up 5 bases and J gave up 4 bases, with 16 bases separating them. This CDR3 is 14 amino acids long. The CDR3 here is CSAQHPGVADTQYF. The CDR3 DNA is TGCAGTGCTCAACATCCAGGGGTTGCAGATACGCAGTATTTT.

This clonotype was recorded at least ten times. The V and J genes are TRBV6-6 and TRBJ2-7, with a tentative D call TRBD1 (5 bases). The germline V gene encodes CDR1 MNHNY and CDR2 SVGAGI (reference sequence). Trimming stripped 1 base from V and 5 bases from J, with 15 bases between. The CDR3 covers 15 residues. CDR3 loop: CASSYLRKGIDEQYF. The CDR3 region has the DNA TGTGCCAGCAGTTACTTAAGAAAGGGGATCGACGAGCAGTACTTC.

The chain recombines TRBV3-1 with TRBJ1-6; D is uncertain. The CDR3 runs to 16 residues. From germline, CDR1 is LGHDT and CDR2 YNNKEL (reference sequence). V was cut by 4 bases and J by 11 bases, with 21 bases left in between. The CDR3 DNA is TGTGCCAGCAGCCCGAGGATAGACCCGGAGACTACACCCCTCCACTTT. Protein product: CASSPRIDPETTPLHF.

The V and J genes are TRBV3-1 and TRBJ2-2, with 10 bases matching TRBD1. Looked up from germline, CDR1 is LGHDT and CDR2 is YNNKEL (reference sequence). The CDR3 is 16 residues long. V was clipped by 0 bases and J by 4 bases; unmatched bases: 2. CDR3 bases: TGTGCCAGCAGCCAAGATCGGACAGGGGGCACCGGGGAGCTGTTTTTT. Protein sequence: CASSQDRTGGTGELFF.

The rearrangement joins TRBV7-2 to TRBJ1-2; 7 nucleotides match TRBD1. CDR3 length: 15 amino acids. Germline V gives CDR1 SGHTA, CDR2 FQGNSA. After removal of 7 bases from V and 2 bases from J, the junction contained 10 bases not matched to a gene. For the CDR3, the DNA is TGTGCCAGCAACACGAGACAGGGTCCCAACTATGGCTACACCTTC. Translated, it gives CASNTRQGPNYGYTF.

This clonotype was counted ten times or more. The chain has TRBV12-5 and TRBJ2-2, with 13 bases matching TRBD2. The ends lost 2 bases at V and 3 bases at J; junction bases unmatched: 6. This CDR3 spans 18 amino acids. Germline lookup yields CDR1 LGHNT and CDR2 FRNRAP. The CDR3 nucleotides are TGTGCTAGTGGTTTGTCACTAGCGGGAGGGTACGACACCGGGGAGCTGTTTTTT. Protein sequence: CASGLSLAGGYDTGELFF.

This clonotype was detected ten times or more. The chain is built from TRBV6-1 and TRBJ1-5; TRBD1 matches 7 bases. This CDR3 comprises 16 residues. The germline gives CDR1 MNHNS, CDR2 SASEGT. After removal of 4 bases from V and 7 bases from J, the junction contained 13 bases not matched to a gene. CDR3 residues: CASSGFDRVGRQPQHF. CDR3 DNA: TGTGCCAGCAGTGGATTCGACAGGGTAGGCAGGCAGCCCCAGCATTTT.

This clonotype was counted only a few times. The genes are TRBV6-8 and TRBJ1-4; 12 bases agree with TRBD1. J was trimmed by 2 bases and V by 3 bases; bases with no gene match: 7. Germline CDR1 is MNHGY and CDR2 is SAAAGT. This CDR3 contains 18 residues. The CDR3 is CASSYRDRGRRTNEKLFF. The CDR3 nucleotides are TGTGCCAGCAGTTATCGGGACAGGGGGCGCCGGACTAATGAAAAACTGTTTTTT.

The chain employs TRBV14 and TRBJ2-2; D is possibly TRBD2 (6 bases). The CDR3 length is 17 residues. CDR1 is SGHDN and CDR2 is FVKESK in the germline V gene. V was cut by 0 bases and J by 6 bases, with 17 bases left in between. CDR3 nucleotides: TGTGCCAGCAGCCAAGATCCCCGCCTAGCGTTCCCCGGGGAGCTGTTTTTT. It translates to CASSQDPRLAFPGELFF.

Many counts were recorded for this clonotype. J is TRBJ2-5 and V is TRBV20-1; possibly TRBD2 for D (6 bases). The CDR3 runs 10 residues. Germline CDR1 DFQATT, CDR2 SNEGSKA (reference sequence). CDR3: CSPETGTEYF. Written as DNA, the CDR3 is TGCAGCCCTGAAACCGGGACTGAGTACTTC.

This chain uses TRBV2 with TRBJ1-6; possible D gene TRBD1, 6 bases. The V end was cut by 3 bases, the J end by 9 bases, with 12 bases between. The germline CDR1 and CDR2 sequences are SNHLY and FYNNEI. The CDR3 is 14 amino acids. The CDR3 nucleotides read TGTGCCAGCAGTGATGGTCAGGGGAGTTCACCCCTCCACTTT. It encodes CASSDGQGSSPLHF.

This clonotype was counted ten times or more. The chain links TRBV6-1 to TRBJ2-5; no clear D. This CDR3 is built from 14 residues. Germline V CDR1 and CDR2: MNHNS, SASEGT. V was cut by 6 bases and J by 5 bases, with 16 bases left in between. The CDR3 region has the DNA TGTGCCAGCAGCCCGACCTCTTTTGGGGAGACCCAGTACTTC. Its protein product is CASSPTSFGETQYF.

This clonotype was seen at least ten times. The V and J genes are TRBV28 and TRBJ2-3; either TRBD1 or TRBD2 may fit D (6 bases each). V dropped 6 bases and J dropped 0 bases, with 10 bases sitting between them. The CDR3 has 14 amino acids. Germline V CDR1 and CDR2: MDHEN, SYDVKM. CDR3 coding DNA: TGTGCCAGCAGAAGGGGGGAGAGCACAGATACGCAGTATTTT. Translating it yields CASRRGESTDTQYF.

This chain links TRBV19 with TRBJ2-1; D unclear. The V end was cut by 5 bases, the J end by 6 bases, with 23 bases between. Germline CDR1 is LNHDA and CDR2 is SQIVND (reference sequence). This CDR3 has 17 residues. CDR3: CASSPTTGLVVGNEQFF. CDR3 sequence (DNA): TGTGCCAGTAGTCCAACCACCGGGCTAGTAGTCGGCAATGAGCAGTTCTTC.

This clonotype was seen only a few times. This chain links TRBV4-3 with TRBJ2-7, with D uncertain. CDR3 size: 15 residues. Germline V gives CDR1 LGHNA, CDR2 YSLEER. Between the trimmed V and J ends, which lost 0 bases and 2 bases, there was a span of 11 bases. CDR3 sequence reads: CASSQDREKTYEQYF. For the CDR3, the DNA is TGCGCCAGCAGCCAAGATCGCGAGAAGACCTACGAGCAGTACTTC.